What follows is one TCR beta chain and its context. This clonotype was seen ten or more times. The antigen it binds to is not known. Base-call qualities are not available, and no considerably larger clone is one nucleotide away. The CDR3 measures 14 amino acids from cysteine to phenylalanine. Here the CDR3 DNA is all that survives: 42 bases in frame from base 1. V and J are truncated by 0 bases and 6 bases respectively, leaving an intervening sequence of 10 bases. The sample was run on an Illumina HiSeq 2500. TCR beta libraries were prepared by quantitative 5'-RACE with molecular barcodes. As for the authors' bioinformatics: A new computational method based on a probabilistic model of VDJ rearrangement was used to identify disease-linked TCR variants. TCRdb redid the processing of the public reads, applying fastp at Q25 and MiXCR, and retained in-frame beta chains. Rows with a matching CDR3 protein are joined into one entry that keeps the most common DNA and genes. The V and J calls shown here were made by TCRdb, not taken from the authors' results. The sample records approximately 550,000 distinct CDR3 sequences, roughly 12% of which are singletons. The top ten hold 6.8% of the sample.

The sample is drawn from a study of CD8 T cells in ankylosing spondylitis (TCRdb year 2017). A note on the overall study: T cell receptor beta repertoires were profiled in healthy donors and ankylosing spondylitis patients so that disease-linked TCR variants could be found. The full study cohort was made up of 25 ankylosing spondylitis patients and some 100 healthy donors. Peripheral blood was sampled, and synovial fluid was additionally collected from ankylosing spondylitis patients. The investigation overall reported the following: The disease-linked clones showed a CD8+ phenotype and occurred at relatively low frequencies in peripheral blood. Some motif variants had previously been reported in the synovial fluid and blood of reactive arthritis patients, which suggests shared mechanisms of disease initiation. The disease-linked clones were reported as significantly enriched in matched synovial fluid samples from ankylosing spondylitis patients. Blood from ankylosing spondylitis patients appeared to be characterized by a TCR beta motif made up of several highly homologous amino acid variants.

Here the chain combines TRBV12-3 or TRBV12-4 and TRBJ2-3; TRBD2 might be the D gene, on 5 matching bases. Material: blood, either unsorted or a sorted T cell fraction (not recorded which). The sequence derives from a male donor with ankylosing spondylitis. The nucleotide sequence is given as TGTGCCAGCAGTTTAGCGCCCGGGGTCGATACGCAGTATTTT. Translated, this is CASSLAPGVDTQYF.